What follows are 20 T cell receptor beta chains derived from one specimen sequenced in a study of shared clonotypes between healthy human individuals (dated by TCRdb to about 2020). Library construction relied on the immunoSEQ multiplex PCR assay. In its TCRdb copy, this immuneACCESS table keeps in-frame sequences only and misses some clones. Where compared with another copy, unresolved V genes explain less than half of these, and the others have no known cause. The table for this sample lists over a million clones; 96% of them were counted only once. The biggest ten clones account for about 1% of the sample. The sample taken for sequencing was naive CD4+ T cells sorted from blood. The sample's cell subset or site label is to be understood as: CD45RA+ positively selected. These receptors were taken from a man aged 25-45 years in good health.

The V and J genes are TRBV7-9 and TRBJ2-3, with TRBD2 identical over 12 bases. Looked up from germline, CDR1 is SEHNR and CDR2 is FQNEAQ (reference sequence). Trimming took 5 bases from V and 5 from J; bases not matched to a gene: 8. The CDR3 is 16 residues long. In DNA, the CDR3 is TGTGCCAGCAGCACGCTAGCGGGAGGGCCCGGAGATACGCAGTATTTT. Translated, it gives CASSTLAGGPGDTQYF.

This sequence joins TRBV7-7 and TRBJ2-3; D gene ambiguous. V lost 4 bases, J lost 8 bases, and 13 bases lay in between. In germline, CDR1 is SSHAT, CDR2 FNYEAQ (reference sequence). The CDR3 has 13 residues. The CDR3 reads CASSSSDTGTQYF. The DNA for the CDR3 is TGTGCCAGCAGCTCTTCCGATACGGGTACGCAGTATTTT.

The chain uses TRBV5-4 and TRBJ2-3; tentatively, D is TRBD2 (6 bases). V lost 0 bases to trimming and J lost 0 bases, with 11 bases between them. Germline loops: CDR1 SGHNT, CDR2 YYREEE (reference sequence). The CDR3 loop spans 16 amino acids. The CDR3 spells CASSLGVAASTDTQYF. The CDR3 DNA is TGTGCCAGCAGCTTGGGAGTAGCGGCTAGCACAGATACGCAGTATTTT.

This clone appeared once. The V call is TRBV9, the J call TRBJ2-4; D not certain. This CDR3 is built from 13 residues. Trimming cost V 2 bases and J 2 bases, with 5 bases left between them. In germline, CDR1 is SGDLS, CDR2 YYNGEE. CDR3 amino acids: CASSVDPKNIQYF. The DNA of the CDR3 is TGTGCCAGCAGCGTGGATCCCAAAAACATTCAGTACTTC.

V usage is TRBV18 and J usage is TRBJ2-2; D not certain. Trimming took 4 bases from V and 3 from J, leaving 15 bases between them. CDR3 length equals 16 residues. The V gene's germline CDR1 is KGHSH and CDR2 LQKENI. CDR3 nucleotides: TGTGCCAGCTCACTGGCCCTCCAAGCGTACACCGGGGAGCTGTTTTTT. This sequence encodes CASSLALQAYTGELFF.

This sequence joins TRBV27 and TRBJ1-2, with D unresolved. The germline gives CDR1 MNHEY, CDR2 SMNVEV (reference sequence). The CDR3 extends over 14 amino acids. Trimming removed 2 bases from V and 2 bases from J, with 9 bases in between. CDR3 loop: CASSLKGGNYGYTF. The CDR3 coding sequence is TGTGCCAGCAGTTTAAAAGGCGGGAACTATGGCTACACCTTC.

The chain is built from TRBV18 and TRBJ2-1; 12 nucleotides agree with TRBD2. This CDR3 is 14 amino acids long. Trimming removed 0 bases from V and 9 bases from J; junction bases left unmatched: 0. Germline CDR1 reads KGHSH; CDR2 reads LQKENI. The CDR3 sequence is CASSPPTSGSEQFF. In nucleotides, the CDR3 is TGTGCCAGCTCACCACCGACTAGCGGGAGTGAGCAGTTCTTC.

This sequence joins TRBV25-1 and TRBJ2-1, with 8 bases aligning to TRBD1. This CDR3 contains 15 residues. Trimming cost V 1 base and J 6 bases; bases outside gene matches: 5. CDR1 and CDR2 (germline): MGHDK, SYGVNS. The CDR3 sequence is CASSEWTGLGNEQFF. In DNA, the CDR3 is TGTGCCAGCAGTGAATGGACAGGGCTCGGCAATGAGCAGTTCTTC.

The chain links TRBV7-9 to TRBJ2-1, with 12 bases matching TRBD2. The CDR3 loop spans 15 amino acids. Germline CDR1 and CDR2: SEHNR and FQNEAQ (reference sequence). With 4 bases clipped from V and 10 bases from J, the junction kept 8 bases outside the gene matches. CDR3 nucleotide sequence: TGTGCCAGCAGCTACCTAGCGGGAGGGCCTGGGGAGCAGTTCTTC. Encoded protein: CASSYLAGGPGEQFF.

The V and J genes are TRBV11-3 and TRBJ1-4, with TRBD1 identical over 9 bases. The V and J ends lost 5 bases and 10 bases, in that order; junction bases with no gene match: 5. CDR3 length: 13 residues. Germline CDR1 reads SGHNT; CDR2 reads YENEEA. The CDR3 protein is CASSRDRDGKLFF. The DNA of the CDR3 is TGTGCCAGCAGCCGGGACAGGGATGGAAAACTGTTTTTT.

J is TRBJ1-1 and V is TRBV7-9; a weak D match, TRBD1 (6 bases). CDR1 SEHNR and CDR2 FQNEAQ come from the germline V gene (reference sequence). The CDR3 is made up of 13 amino acids. V lost 1 base and J lost 7, with 10 bases in between. The CDR3 nucleotides read TGTGCCAGCAGCTTAGAGGGGGTAGGTGAAGCTTTCTTT. This sequence encodes CASSLEGVGEAFF.

The table lists this clone with a few counts. This sample includes further DNA sequences coding for the same CDR3. The chain is built from TRBV5-1 and TRBJ2-1, with 13 bases lining up with TRBD2. The length of the CDR3 is 15 residues. Germline V CDR1 and CDR2: SGHRS, YFSETQ. The V gene end was trimmed by 3 bases and the J gene end by 5 bases; junction bases not matched to a gene: 2. CDR3 DNA: TGCGCCAGCAGCTCCGGACTAGCGGGGGACAATGAGCAGTTCTTC. Translation: CASSSGLAGDNEQFF.

This chain connects TRBV15 to TRBJ2-7, with 7 bases matching TRBD1. This CDR3 spans 17 amino acids. Germline V CDR1 and CDR2: LNHNV, YYDKDF (reference sequence). V trimming: 1 base; J trimming: 2 bases; junction bases outside the gene matches: 11. The CDR3 loop reads CATSRGQGRLGAYEQYF. The CDR3 DNA is TGTGCCACCAGCAGAGGACAGGGCCGATTGGGAGCCTACGAGCAGTACTTC.

The chain links TRBV11-2 to TRBJ2-3; D unclear. The CDR3 runs 16 residues. Trimming pared 6 bases from V and 2 bases from J, leaving 18 bases between. Germline V lookup: CDR1 SGHAT, CDR2 FQNNGV. CDR3 in amino acids: CASRLFEWRPTDTQYF. For the CDR3, the DNA is TGTGCCAGCAGGCTTTTTGAATGGCGGCCCACAGATACGCAGTATTTT. The whole variable domain, remainder taken from reference TRBV11-2 and TRBJ2-3, is EAGVAQSPRYKIIEKRQSVAFWCNPISGHATLYWYQQILGQGPKLLIQFQNNGVVDDSQLPKDRFSAERLKGVDSTLKIQPAKLEDSAVYLCASRLFEWRPTDTQYFGPGTRLTVL.

The chain recombines TRBV4-3 with TRBJ2-6; D is unresolved. The germline gives CDR1 LGHNA, CDR2 YSLEER. Trimming shortened V by 0 bases and J by 0 bases, and 6 bases separated the two germline ends. This CDR3 has 16 amino acids. The CDR3 nucleotides are TGCGCCAGCAGCCAAGACAGTTTCTCTGGGGCCAACGTCCTGACTTTC. It is translated as CASSQDSFSGANVLTF.

This clone is a singleton in its sample. Other DNA sequences from this sample encode an identical CDR3 as well. V and J are TRBV7-9 and TRBJ2-1; 8 bases align to TRBD2. The length of the CDR3 is 15 residues. V lost 5 bases, J lost 8 bases, and 11 bases stayed unmatched. From germline, CDR1 is SEHNR and CDR2 FQNEAQ (reference sequence). The CDR3, as DNA: TGTGCCAGCAGCCTAGGACTAGCCGGGAGAGATGAGCAGTTCTTC. Protein product: CASSLGLAGRDEQFF.

A remark on this clone: The sample contains more than one DNA sequence encoding this CDR3. The V and J genes are TRBV7-2 and TRBJ2-7; D is perhaps TRBD2 (6 bases). Deletions cut 3 bases from V and 3 bases from J, with 9 bases between. Looked up from germline, CDR1 is SGHTA and CDR2 is FQGNSA. CDR3 length: 13 amino acids. DNA for the CDR3: TGTGCCAGCAGCTTGGGACTGCACTACGAGCAGTACTTC. Translation gives CASSLGLHYEQYF.

This chain joins TRBV7-9 and TRBJ2-3; 7 bases line up with TRBD1. From germline, CDR1 is SEHNR and CDR2 FQNEAQ (reference sequence). The CDR3 has 16 amino acids. V lost 2 bases and J lost 1; bases outside the gene matches: 6. CDR3 nucleotides: TGTGCCAGCAGCTTAATAACGACAGGGCGCACAGATACGCAGTATTTT. It specifies CASSLITTGRTDTQYF.

This clone is a singleton in its sample. The CDR3 nucleotides read TGTGCCAGCAGGGAGATAGGGACTAGCGGATACAATGAGCAGTTCTTC. Translation gives CASREIGTSGYNEQFF. The chain couples TRBV2 to TRBJ2-1; 11 bases line up with TRBD2. V gave up 6 bases and J gave up 4 bases; unmatched junction bases: 8. From germline, CDR1 is SNHLY and CDR2 FYNNEI. This CDR3 has 16 residues.

A remark on this clone: In the same sample, other DNA sequences code for this CDR3. The chain recombines TRBV7-9 with TRBJ2-7; 10 nucleotides align to TRBD1. The CDR3 spans 15 residues. V lost 5 bases to trimming and J lost 0 bases; unmatched junction nucleotides: 4. The V gene's germline CDR1 is SEHNR and CDR2 FQNEAQ (reference sequence). CDR3 nucleotide sequence: TGTGCCAGCAGCCGGACAGGGGGGAGCTCCTACGAGCAGTACTTC. It codes for CASSRTGGSSYEQYF.